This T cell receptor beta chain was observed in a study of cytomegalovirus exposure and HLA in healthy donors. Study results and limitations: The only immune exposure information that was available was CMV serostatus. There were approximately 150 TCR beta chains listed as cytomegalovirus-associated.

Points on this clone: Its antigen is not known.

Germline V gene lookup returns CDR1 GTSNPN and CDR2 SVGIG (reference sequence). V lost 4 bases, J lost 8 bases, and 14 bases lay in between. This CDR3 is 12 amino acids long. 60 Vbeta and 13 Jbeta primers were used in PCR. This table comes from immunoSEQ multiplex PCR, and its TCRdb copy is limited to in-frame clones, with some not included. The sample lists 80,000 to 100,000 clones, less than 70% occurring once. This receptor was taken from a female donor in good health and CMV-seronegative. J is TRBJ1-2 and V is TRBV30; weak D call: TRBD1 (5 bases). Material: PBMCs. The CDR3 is CAWNGQGEGYTF. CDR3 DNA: TGTGCCTGGAATGGTCAGGGTGAGGGCTACACCTTC.